This passage covers 4 T cell receptor beta chains from one sample sequenced in a study of blood T cell repertoires in COVID-19. Clones were read by immunoSEQ multiplex PCR, and TCRdb kept only the in-frame ones, dropping some. Of 250,000 to 400,000 clones listed, 90% were seen once; the top ten hold under 3%. Sequencing input: peripheral blood. The origin of the receptors is a woman in her twenties or thirties with COVID-19, enrolled during active disease.

The rearrangement links TRBV15 to TRBJ1-2; perhaps TRBD1 as D (5 bases). Trimming took off 5 bases at V and 12 bases at J, with 16 bases between the two ends. This CDR3 contains 12 residues. The germline CDR1 and CDR2 sequences are LNHNV and YYDKDF (reference sequence). CDR3 protein: CATSGRGSSDTF. The CDR3 coding sequence is TGTGCCACCAGCGGGAGGGGCAGTAGCGACACCTTC.

This chain connects TRBV27 to TRBJ2-3; D perhaps matches TRBD1 (6 bases). The CDR3 has 14 amino acids. Looked up from germline, CDR1 is MNHEY and CDR2 is SMNVEV (reference sequence). V lost 3 bases to trimming and J lost 0 bases, with 7 bases between them. CDR3 bases: TGTGCCAGCAGTTTTGGGACAAGCACAGATACGCAGTATTTT. Translation: CASSFGTSTDTQYF.

The chain employs TRBV5-1 and TRBJ2-3; maybe TRBD2 (6 bases). With 7 bases removed from V and 5 bases from J, the gap between germline ends came to 11 bases. CDR1 is SGHRS, CDR2 YFSETQ, per germline. This CDR3 comprises 12 residues. The CDR3 bases are TGCGCCAGCTGGGATAGCGGAGATACGCAGTATTTT. Amino acid sequence: CASWDSGDTQYF. Looking up the rest from reference TRBV5-1 and TRBJ2-3 gives the full variable domain: KAGVTQTPRYLIKTRGQQVTLSCSPISGHRSVSWYQQTPGQGLQFLFEYFSETQRNKGNFPGRFSGRQFSNSRSEMNVSTLELGDSALYLCASWDSGDTQYFGPGTRLTVL.

With respect to this clone: At one boundary the junction diverges from the germline segment, which might be a read error. J is TRBJ2-7 and V is TRBV6-2 or TRBV6-3; 7 bases map to TRBD1. CDR1 and CDR2 from the germline V gene are MNHEY and SVGEGT. The CDR3 consists of 14 residues. The CDR3, as DNA: TGTGCCAGCAGTTGGGACAGTCCCTCCTCCGAGCAGTACTTC. Its translation: CASSWDSPSSEQYF.